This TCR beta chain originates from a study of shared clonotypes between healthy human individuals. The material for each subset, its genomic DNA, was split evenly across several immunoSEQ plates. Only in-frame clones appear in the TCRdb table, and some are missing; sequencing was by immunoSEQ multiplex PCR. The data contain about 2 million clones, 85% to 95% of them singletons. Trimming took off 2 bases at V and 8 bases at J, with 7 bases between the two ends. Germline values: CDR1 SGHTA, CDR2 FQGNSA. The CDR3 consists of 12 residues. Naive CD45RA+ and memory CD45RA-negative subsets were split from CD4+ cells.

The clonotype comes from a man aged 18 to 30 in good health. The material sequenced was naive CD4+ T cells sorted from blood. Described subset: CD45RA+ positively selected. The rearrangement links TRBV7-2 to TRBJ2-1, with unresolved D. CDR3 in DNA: TGTGCCAGCAGCTTATCCCTCGATGAGCAGTTCTTC. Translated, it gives CASSLSLDEQFF.